This T cell receptor (beta chain) was recovered during a study of metastatic and nonmetastatic thyroid tumors. The CDR3 loop spans 13 amino acids. Unmatched junction bases numbered 10, after V lost 6 bases and J lost 9 bases. The germline gives CDR1 MDHEN, CDR2 SYDVKM. All patients were treatment-naive before thyroid surgery. Through MiXCR, TCRdb re-clonotyped the PCR reads. The table has roughly 42,000 clones, 18% seen once. The receptor's source is a female donor with papillary thyroid cancer or a benign thyroid nodule (not recorded which). Some clones in this sample may be carry-over from other donors' samples. The sequenced material came from tumor tissue. The V gene is TRBV28, the J gene TRBJ1-1; 7 nucleotides agree with TRBD1. As DNA, the CDR3 is TGTGCCAGCAGCCTACATAACAGGGGCAAAGCTTTCTTT. Translated: CASSLHNRGKAFF. The full variable domain, with the rest looked up from reference TRBV28 and TRBJ1-1, is DVKVTQSSRYLVKRTGEKVFLECVQDMDHENMFWYRQDPGLGLRLIYFSYDVKMKEKGDIPEGYSVSREKKERFSLILESASTNQTSMYLCASSLHNRGKAFFGQGTRLTVV.